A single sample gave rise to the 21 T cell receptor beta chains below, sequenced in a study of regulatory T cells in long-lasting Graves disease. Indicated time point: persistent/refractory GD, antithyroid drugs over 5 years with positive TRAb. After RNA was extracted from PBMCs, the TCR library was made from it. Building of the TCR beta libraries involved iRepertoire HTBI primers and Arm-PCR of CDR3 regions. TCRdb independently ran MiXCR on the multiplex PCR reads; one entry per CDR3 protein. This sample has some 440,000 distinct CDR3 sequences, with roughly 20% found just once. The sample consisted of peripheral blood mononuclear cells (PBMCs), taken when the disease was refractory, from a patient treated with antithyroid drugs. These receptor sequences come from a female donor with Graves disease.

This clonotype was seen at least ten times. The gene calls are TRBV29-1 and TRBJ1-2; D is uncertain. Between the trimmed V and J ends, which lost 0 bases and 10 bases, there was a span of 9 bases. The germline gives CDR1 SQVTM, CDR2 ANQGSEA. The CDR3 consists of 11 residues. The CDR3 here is CSVEEADTYTF. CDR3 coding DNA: TGCAGCGTTGAAGAGGCCGATACCTACACCTTC.

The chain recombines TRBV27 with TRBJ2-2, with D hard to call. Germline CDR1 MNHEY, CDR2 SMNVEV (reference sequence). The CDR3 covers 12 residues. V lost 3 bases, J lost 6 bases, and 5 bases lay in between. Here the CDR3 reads CASSFRAGELFF. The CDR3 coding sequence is TGTGCCAGCAGTTTCCGGGCCGGGGAGCTGTTTTTT.

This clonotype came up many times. This chain's CDR3 is CASSLKGGYGYTF. In nucleotides, the CDR3 is TGTGCCAGCAGCCTTAAAGGGGGATATGGCTACACCTTC. The gene calls are TRBV7-3 and TRBJ1-2; D is perhaps TRBD1 (6 bases). This CDR3 is built from 13 residues. V lost 5 bases and J 5 bases, leaving 12 bases between the germline ends. CDR1 and CDR2 from the germline V gene are SGHTA and FQGTGA.

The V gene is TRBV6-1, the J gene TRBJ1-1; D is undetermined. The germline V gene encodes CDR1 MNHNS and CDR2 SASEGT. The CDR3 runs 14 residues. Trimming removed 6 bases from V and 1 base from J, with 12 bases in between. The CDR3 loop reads CASRQSWGNTEAFF. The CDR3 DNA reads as TGTGCCAGCAGACAGAGTTGGGGGAACACTGAAGCTTTCTTT.

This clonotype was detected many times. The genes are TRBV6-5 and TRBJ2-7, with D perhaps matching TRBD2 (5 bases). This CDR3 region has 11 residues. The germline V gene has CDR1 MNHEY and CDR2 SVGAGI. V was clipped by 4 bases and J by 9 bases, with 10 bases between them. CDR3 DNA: TGTGCCAGCAGTTCCGTGGGGAGGCAGTACTTC. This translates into CASSSVGRQYF.

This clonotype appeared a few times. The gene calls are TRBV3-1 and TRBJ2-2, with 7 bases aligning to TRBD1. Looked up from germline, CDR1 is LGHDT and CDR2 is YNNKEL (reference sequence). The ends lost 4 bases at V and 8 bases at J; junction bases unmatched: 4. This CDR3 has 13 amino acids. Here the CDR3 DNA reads TGTGCCAGCAGCCGACAGGGCCCTGGGGAGCTGTTTTTT. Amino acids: CASSRQGPGELFF.

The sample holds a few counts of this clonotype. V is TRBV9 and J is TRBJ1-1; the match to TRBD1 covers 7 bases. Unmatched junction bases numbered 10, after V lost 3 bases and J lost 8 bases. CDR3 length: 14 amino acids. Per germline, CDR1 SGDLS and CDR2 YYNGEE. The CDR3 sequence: CASSALGTVKEAFF. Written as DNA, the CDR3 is TGTGCCAGCAGCGCCCTGGGGACAGTCAAGGAAGCTTTCTTT.

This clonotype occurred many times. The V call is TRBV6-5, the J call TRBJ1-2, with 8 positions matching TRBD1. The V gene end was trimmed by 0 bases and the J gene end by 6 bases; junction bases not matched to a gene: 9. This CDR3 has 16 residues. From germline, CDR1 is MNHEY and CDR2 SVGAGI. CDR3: CASSYSNTQGVDGYTF. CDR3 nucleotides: TGTGCCAGCAGTTACTCGAACACACAGGGGGTGGATGGCTACACCTTC.

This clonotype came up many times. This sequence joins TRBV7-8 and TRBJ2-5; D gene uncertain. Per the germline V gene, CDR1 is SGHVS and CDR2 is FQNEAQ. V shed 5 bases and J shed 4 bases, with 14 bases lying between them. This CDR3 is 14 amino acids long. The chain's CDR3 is CASSDSPARETQYF. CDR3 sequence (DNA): TGTGCCAGCAGCGACTCCCCGGCCCGAGAGACCCAGTACTTC.

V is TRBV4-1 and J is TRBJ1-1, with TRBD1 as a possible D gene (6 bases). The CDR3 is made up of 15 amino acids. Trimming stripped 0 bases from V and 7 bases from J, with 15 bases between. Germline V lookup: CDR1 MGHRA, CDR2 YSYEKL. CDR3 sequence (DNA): TGCGCCAGCAGCCAAGAATACGGGGGGGCTGGTGAAGCTTTCTTT. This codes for CASSQEYGGAGEAFF.

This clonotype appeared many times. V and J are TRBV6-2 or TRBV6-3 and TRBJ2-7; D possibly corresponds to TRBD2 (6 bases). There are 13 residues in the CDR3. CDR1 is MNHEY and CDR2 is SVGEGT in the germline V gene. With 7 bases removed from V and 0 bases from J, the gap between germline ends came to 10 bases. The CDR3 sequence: CASTGTDSYEQYF. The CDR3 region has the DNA TGTGCCAGCACCGGGACTGACTCCTACGAGCAGTACTTC.

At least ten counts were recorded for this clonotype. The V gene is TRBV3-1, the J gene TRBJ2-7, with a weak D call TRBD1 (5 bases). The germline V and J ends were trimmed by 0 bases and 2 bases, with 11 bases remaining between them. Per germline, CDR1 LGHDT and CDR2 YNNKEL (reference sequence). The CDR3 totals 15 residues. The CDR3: CASSQEQGVAYEQYF. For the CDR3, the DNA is TGTGCCAGCAGCCAAGAGCAAGGGGTTGCCTACGAGCAGTACTTC.

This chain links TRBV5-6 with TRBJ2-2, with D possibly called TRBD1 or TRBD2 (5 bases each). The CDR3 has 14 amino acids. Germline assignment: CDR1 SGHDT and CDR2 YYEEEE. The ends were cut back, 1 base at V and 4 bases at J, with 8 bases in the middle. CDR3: CASSLYGATGELFF. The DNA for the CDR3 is TGTGCCAGCAGCTTGTACGGGGCCACCGGGGAGCTGTTTTTT.

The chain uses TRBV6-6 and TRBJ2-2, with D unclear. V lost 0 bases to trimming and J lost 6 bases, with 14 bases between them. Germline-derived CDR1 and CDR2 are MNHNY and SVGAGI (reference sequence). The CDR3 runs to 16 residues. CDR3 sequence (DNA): TGTGCCAGCAGTTACTCGGCCAATTCAGTTTCCGGGGAGCTGTTTTTT. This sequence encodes CASSYSANSVSGELFF.

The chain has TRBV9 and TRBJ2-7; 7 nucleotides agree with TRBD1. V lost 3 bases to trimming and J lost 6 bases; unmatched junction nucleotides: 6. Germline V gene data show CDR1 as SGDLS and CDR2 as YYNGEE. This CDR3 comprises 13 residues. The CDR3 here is CASSETGVGEQYF. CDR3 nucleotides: TGTGCCAGCAGCGAAACAGGGGTAGGCGAGCAGTACTTC.

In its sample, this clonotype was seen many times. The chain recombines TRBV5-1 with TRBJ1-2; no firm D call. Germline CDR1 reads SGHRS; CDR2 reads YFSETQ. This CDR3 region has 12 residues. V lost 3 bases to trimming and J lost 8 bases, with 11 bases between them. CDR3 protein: CASSSGLGGYTF. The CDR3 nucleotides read TGCGCCAGCAGCTCAGGTCTAGGAGGCTACACCTTC. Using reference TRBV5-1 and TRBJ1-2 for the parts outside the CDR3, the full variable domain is KAGVTQTPRYLIKTRGQQVTLSCSPISGHRSVSWYQQTPGQGLQFLFEYFSETQRNKGNFPGRFSGRQFSNSRSEMNVSTLELGDSALYLCASSSGLGGYTFGSGTRLTVV.

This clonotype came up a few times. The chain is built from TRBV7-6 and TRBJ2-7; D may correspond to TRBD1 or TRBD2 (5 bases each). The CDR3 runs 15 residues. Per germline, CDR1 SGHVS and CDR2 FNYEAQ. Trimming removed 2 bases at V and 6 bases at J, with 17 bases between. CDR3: CASSLRPSGQGEQYF. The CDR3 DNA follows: TGTGCCAGCAGCTTAAGGCCCAGCGGCCAGGGCGAGCAGTACTTC.

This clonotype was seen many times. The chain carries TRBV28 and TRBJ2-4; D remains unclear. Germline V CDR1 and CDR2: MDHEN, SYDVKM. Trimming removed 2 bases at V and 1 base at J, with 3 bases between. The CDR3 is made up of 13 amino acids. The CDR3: CASSLTAKNIQYF. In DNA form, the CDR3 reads TGTGCCAGCAGTTTAACCGCCAAAAACATTCAGTACTTC.

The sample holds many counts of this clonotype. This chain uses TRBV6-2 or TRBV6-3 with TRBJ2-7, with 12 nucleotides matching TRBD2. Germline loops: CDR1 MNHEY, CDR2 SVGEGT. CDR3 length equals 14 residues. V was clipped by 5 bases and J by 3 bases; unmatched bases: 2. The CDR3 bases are TGTGCCAGCAGTAGACTAGCGGGAGTCTACGAGCAGTACTTC. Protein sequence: CASSRLAGVYEQYF.

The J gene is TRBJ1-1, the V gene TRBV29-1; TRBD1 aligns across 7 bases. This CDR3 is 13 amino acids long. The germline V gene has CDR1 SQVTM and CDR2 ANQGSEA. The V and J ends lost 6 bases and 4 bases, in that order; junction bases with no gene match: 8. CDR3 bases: TGCAGCGTACCAGACAGGGCTGGCACTGAAGCTTTCTTT. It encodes CSVPDRAGTEAFF.

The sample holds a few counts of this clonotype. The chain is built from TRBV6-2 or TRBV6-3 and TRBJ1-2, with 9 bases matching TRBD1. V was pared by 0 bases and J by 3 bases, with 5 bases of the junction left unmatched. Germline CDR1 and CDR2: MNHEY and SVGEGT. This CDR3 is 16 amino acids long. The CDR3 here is CASSYSGTGIDYGYTF. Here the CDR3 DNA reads TGTGCCAGCAGTTACTCCGGGACAGGGATTGACTATGGCTACACCTTC.